This TCR beta chain was sequenced for a study of blood T cell repertoires in COVID-19 (dated by TCRdb to the early 2020s). For the wider study: Samples covering the acute and convalescent phases of COVID-19 were provided by collaborators in the United States, Italy and Spain. The prospective study material was composed of cDNA or gDNA derived from T cells, B-cell-depleted T cells, or PBMCs. Deeply sampled blood TCRbeta repertoires from subjects exposed to, actively infected with, or recovered from COVID-19 were included in the dataset. The repertoires were released in a freely available public database meant as a resource for research on the immune response to SARS-CoV-2. The samples were drawn from two sources: the first 160 participants of the ongoing ImmuneRACE study, and 1,200 or so subjects contributed by 6 global collaborators. A de-identified subject ID, COVID-19 status, age in years and sex were almost always included in the sample metadata. HLA class I and class II types, where available, came from metadata supplied by the sample provider rather than from assay-based typing.

The CDR3 runs 14 residues from the cysteine to the phenylalanine. The CDR3 DNA has 42 bases and is translated from base 1. Germline trimming: 0 bases from V, 3 bases from J; junction bases outside gene matches: 0. As encoded in the germline V gene (reference sequence), CDR1 is SEHNR while CDR2 is FQNEAQ. Whole blood was collected in K2EDTA tubes by collaborating institutions according to the institutions' own protocols. For TCRbeta analysis, collaborators shipped samples in one of three forms: frozen whole blood, isolated PBMCs, or DNA extracted from either of those sample types. The immunoSEQ Assay, a bias-controlled multiplex PCR, was used to amplify TCRbeta CDR3 regions from genomic DNA. The study's processing was this. The number of nucleated cells in each sample was estimated from the amplification of reference gene primers within the assay. To quantify the absolute abundance of each unique TCRbeta CDR3 rearrangement, sequence reads were collapsed and filtered. For each sample, productive Simpson clonality was calculated as the square root of Simpson's diversity index across productive rearrangements. TCRdb mirrors the immuneACCESS table, restricted to in-frame sequences. Some clones are absent from its copies; in checked studies, under half trace to an unresolved V gene, and the reason for the others is unknown. The D gene and trimming were derived from the DNA, and the V and J assignments and clone size from that table. The sample profile shows about 76,000 clones; 70% to 90% of them were found once. The ten largest clones represent roughly 8.5% of the sample.

For this clone: Its recognized antigen is unknown. Base qualities are not provided; no much larger clone lies one nucleotide away.

General study outcomes and caveats: Clinical and demographic metadata were provided uncurated, with the amount varying by source and participant.

The chain was built from TRBV7-9 and TRBJ2-3, with 7 central nucleotides matching TRBD2. Sequencing used peripheral blood. This TCR was sampled from a man aged 25-40 years with acute or convalescent COVID-19. The sequenced DNA is TGTGCCAGCAGCTTAGCGGGAGGGACAGATACGCAGTATTTT. Its protein reads: CASSLAGGTDTQYF.